The 9 T cell receptor beta chains given below trace back to one sample, sequenced in a study of cytomegalovirus exposure and HLA in healthy donors. Both 60 Vbeta primers and 13 Jbeta primers went into the PCR. Clones were read by immunoSEQ multiplex PCR, and TCRdb kept only the in-frame ones, dropping some. The profile covers roughly 190,000 clones, with under 85% appearing a single time and roughly a tenth taken by the ten largest. The source material was PBMCs. Receptors were obtained from a woman in her forties or fifties in good health and CMV-seropositive.

V gene TRBV6-5 combines with J gene TRBJ1-2, with TRBD1 as a possible D gene (6 bases). V shed 3 bases and J shed 2 bases, with 13 bases lying between them. The germline V gene encodes CDR1 MNHEY and CDR2 SVGAGI. This CDR3 spans 15 amino acids. The CDR3 DNA sequence: TGTGCCAGCAGTTATTCCCCCGACAGGAACTATGGCTACACCTTC. Translated: CASSYSPDRNYGYTF.

The V call is TRBV2, the J call TRBJ1-6, with D hard to call. Germline V lookup: CDR1 SNHLY, CDR2 FYNNEI. The CDR3 extends over 15 amino acids. Trimming took off 6 bases at V and 9 bases at J, with 18 bases between the two ends. Here the CDR3 reads CASSAIRDGISPLHF. In DNA form, the CDR3 reads TGTGCCAGCAGCGCTATTCGGGATGGGATTTCACCCCTCCACTTT.

Regarding this clone: The sample contains more than one DNA sequence encoding this CDR3. The chain has TRBV7-2 and TRBJ2-3; D not certain. Germline CDR1 and CDR2: SGHTA and FQGNSA. The CDR3 has 12 amino acids. V was clipped by 1 base and J by 6 bases, with 5 bases between them. CDR3 protein: CASSLGRDTQYF. The DNA of the CDR3 is TGTGCCAGCAGCTTAGGGCGGGATACGCAGTATTTT. The whole variable domain, filled in from reference TRBV7-2 and TRBJ2-3, reads GAGVSQSPSNKVTEKGKDVELRCDPISGHTALYWYRQSLGQGLEFLIYFQGNSAPDKSGLPSDRFSAERTGGSVSTLTIQRTQQEDSAVYLCASSLGRDTQYFGPGTRLTVL.

As for this clone: Additional DNA sequences in this sample encode the identical CDR3. The gene calls are TRBV2 and TRBJ1-1; weak D call: TRBD1 (6 bases). The ends were cut back, 4 bases at V and 1 base at J, with 10 bases in the middle. This CDR3 is 14 amino acids long. CDR1 is SNHLY and CDR2 is FYNNEI in the germline V gene. DNA for the CDR3: TGTGCCAGCAGTGTGGACAGAGCGAACACTGAAGCTTTCTTT. Translated: CASSVDRANTEAFF.

This clone is classed as hyperexpanded (1% or more). The chain combines TRBV6-5 with TRBJ1-1, with 7 bases lining up with TRBD1. Germline trimming cut 7 bases from V and 5 bases from J; bases unmatched to any gene: 7. The germline V gene has CDR1 MNHEY and CDR2 SVGAGI. CDR3 length: 13 amino acids. The CDR3 coding sequence is TGTGCCAGCAATCTACAGGGGAGTACTGAAGCTTTCTTT. It codes for CASNLQGSTEAFF.

In its sample, this clone was seen once. J is TRBJ2-5 and V is TRBV7-9; TRBD1 aligns across 7 bases. In germline, CDR1 is SEHNR, CDR2 FQNEAQ (reference sequence). Trimming took 5 bases from V and 0 from J; bases not matched to a gene: 3. CDR3 size: 14 residues. CDR3 protein: CASSVGTDQETQYF. The CDR3 DNA follows: TGTGCCAGCAGCGTTGGGACAGACCAAGAGACCCAGTACTTC. Full variable domain (remainder filled in from reference TRBV7-9 and TRBJ2-5): DTGVSQNPRHKITKRGQNVTFRCDPISEHNRLYWYRQTLGQGPEFLTYFQNEAQLEKSRLLSDRFSAERPKGSFSTLEIQRTEQGDSAMYLCASSVGTDQETQYFGPGTRLLVL.

The table lists this clone with a count of one. The rearrangement uses TRBV5-1 and TRBJ2-3; 7 positions match TRBD1. The CDR3 consists of 15 residues. Germline loops: CDR1 SGHRS, CDR2 YFSETQ. With V trimmed by 0 bases and J by 2 bases, 3 bases remained unmatched. The CDR3 is CASSLGGQNTDTQYF. The CDR3 region has the DNA TGCGCCAGCAGCTTGGGGGGACAGAACACAGATACGCAGTATTTT.

The chain uses TRBV25-1 and TRBJ2-1; TRBD2 matches 8 bases. The CDR3 loop spans 16 amino acids. The trim removed 2 bases at V and 4 bases at J, leaving 7 bases unmatched. Germline CDR1 and CDR2: MGHDK and SYGVNS. The CDR3 sequence is CASSEPLAGRYNEQFF. CDR3 bases: TGTGCCAGCAGTGAACCCTTAGCGGGGCGGTACAATGAGCAGTTCTTC. The whole variable domain, remainder taken from reference TRBV25-1 and TRBJ2-1, is EADIYQTPRYLVIGTGKKITLECSQTMGHDKMYWYQQDPGMELHLIHYSYGVNSTEKGDLSSESTVSRIRTEHFPLTLESARPSHTSQYLCASSEPLAGRYNEQFFGPGTRLTVL.

The J gene is TRBJ1-2, the V gene TRBV5-1; possible D gene TRBD1, 5 bases. The length of the CDR3 is 15 residues. Germline V lookup: CDR1 SGHRS, CDR2 YFSETQ. V dropped 3 bases and J dropped 7 bases, with 19 bases sitting between them. The CDR3 sequence is CASSWTPKISGGYTF. CDR3 nucleotide sequence: TGCGCCAGCAGCTGGACACCAAAGATCTCGGGTGGCTACACCTTC.